This entry features one T cell receptor (beta chain) sequence. The data belong to a study of control samples from healthy donors and cancer patients. V dropped 4 bases and J dropped 8; count of bases not matched to a gene: 4. CDR3 length equals 12 residues. Germline CDR1 reads MNHNY; CDR2 reads SVGAGI (reference sequence). The assay was immunoSEQ multiplex PCR, and TCRdb's table has in-frame clones only and misses some. Of some 39,000 clones listed, around four fifths are singletons. The sequencing input was PBMCs. The chain has TRBV6-6 and TRBJ1-1, with 7 bases aligning to TRBD1. The receptor was derived from a woman aged 60-70 years with lung cancer. CDR3 protein: CASSSGGSEAFF. DNA of the CDR3: TGTGCCAGCAGTTCAGGGGGGTCGGAAGCTTTCTTT.